This TCR beta chain derives from a study of cytomegalovirus exposure and HLA in healthy donors. Turning to the study itself: A previous analysis identified more than 100 million unique TCR beta sequences derived from around 200 million T cells. The study's findings and limits: In a later analysis, HLA-associated TCR beta chains were more clonally expanded than equally common others. TCR beta V- and J-gene trimming, according to a later analysis, was linked to a missense DCLRE1C variant.

A word on this clone: Its antigen is unknown.

This CDR3 comprises 14 residues. Germline CDR1 and CDR2: WSHSY and SAAADI. The V and J ends lost 7 bases and 7 bases, in that order; junction bases with no gene match: 7. It was with 60 Vbeta and 13 Jbeta primers that the PCR ran. Clones were sequenced by immunoSEQ multiplex PCR, and TCRdb holds only the in-frame ones, with some missing. The table has around 140,000 clones, 80% seen once. V is TRBV10-2 and J is TRBJ2-1, with 10 bases fitting TRBD2. The TCR comes from a middle-aged man in good health and CMV-seronegative. Sequenced material: PBMCs. The DNA for the CDR3 is TGCGCCAGCAACTTCGCTAGCGGGGGAAATGAGCAGTTCTTC. This translates into CASNFASGGNEQFF.